The 5 T cell receptor beta chains below all came from one sample that was sequenced in a study of T cells after yellow fever vaccination. MiXCR was run by TCRdb on the 5' RACE reads, yielding one entry per CDR3 protein. Of approximately 600,000 distinct CDR3 sequences detected, roughly an eighth appear once; the ten largest clones hold approximately 15%. This sample comprised PBMCs, obtained on the day of the yellow fever booster vaccination. Source of these receptors: a man between 25 and 39 years old who received the YFV17D yellow fever vaccine.

Only a few counts were recorded for this clonotype. The rearrangement links TRBV5-6 to TRBJ2-3; 7 bases match TRBD2. Losses at the gene ends were 4 bases for V and 5 bases for J; bases not matched to a gene: 10. This CDR3 spans 15 amino acids. CDR1 is SGHDT, CDR2 YYEEEE, per germline. The CDR3 protein is CASSPWAERGDTQYF. CDR3 coding DNA: TGTGCCAGCAGCCCCTGGGCGGAGCGGGGAGATACGCAGTATTTT.

This chain connects TRBV7-8 to TRBJ1-5; possible D gene TRBD1, 6 bases. Trimming removed 5 bases at V and 7 bases at J, with 18 bases between. Per the germline V gene, CDR1 is SGHVS and CDR2 is FQNEAQ. This CDR3 region has 15 residues. The CDR3 sequence: CASSLGPGAGQPQHF. CDR3 coding DNA: TGTGCCAGCAGCCTAGGCCCGGGGGCCGGGCAGCCCCAGCATTTT.

V usage is TRBV6-2 or TRBV6-3 and J usage is TRBJ2-2; a weak D match, TRBD1 (5 bases). This CDR3 has 17 residues. Between the trimmed V and J ends, which lost 5 bases and 2 bases, there was a span of 18 bases. The germline V gene encodes CDR1 MNHEY and CDR2 SVGEGT. The CDR3 loop is CASSNLERTLNTGELFF. Here the CDR3 DNA reads TGTGCCAGCAGTAATCTGGAGAGGACACTAAACACCGGGGAGCTGTTTTTT.

The CDR3 DNA follows: TGCAGTCCGAAGAAGGGCCGGAACACTGAAGCTTTCTTT. Amino acid sequence: CSPKKGRNTEAFF. The chain carries TRBV20-1 and TRBJ1-1, with D unresolved. Trimming took 8 bases from V and 1 from J, leaving 14 bases between them. Germline CDR1 is DFQATT and CDR2 is SNEGSKA (reference sequence). The CDR3 sequence is 13 residues long.

The chain links TRBV14 to TRBJ1-1; D unresolved. The CDR3 extends over 12 amino acids. V gave up 4 bases and J gave up 7 bases, with 10 bases separating them. The germline V gene encodes CDR1 SGHDN and CDR2 FVKESK. The CDR3 protein is CASSRGPREAFF. The CDR3 nucleotides are TGTGCCAGCAGCCGCGGGCCTCGTGAAGCTTTCTTT.